One TCR beta chain is described in this entry. This clone was seen once. This clone's antigen is unknown. No base quality information exists; no much larger clone differs at one position. The data derive from a study of cytotoxic CD8 clonotypes in ibrutinib-treated CLL (dated by TCRdb to the early 2020s). In terms of the full investigation: The cohort was composed of 10 to 11 relapsed/refractory and approximately 14 treatment-naive patients; IGHV unmutated status was identified in 17 patients. On average, each sample had roughly 250,000 productive templates and approximately 89,000 productive rearrangements. Cryopreserved peripheral blood mononuclear cells were collected before treatment, at response, and at either disease progression or sustained remission. Every sample from remission and from progressive disease was obtained while the patients were still on ibrutinib. Response samples were taken after a median of approximately 12 months on treatment, ranging from roughly 6 to 36 months. Partial responses were observed in about 25 patients and complete responses in 2; after a median follow-up of around 68 months, remission was maintained in around 14 patients and progression was observed in roughly twelve. Longitudinal samples were obtainable from 26 of the 86 participants in the trial.

Beyond this particular receptor, the publication reports: Lymph node repertoires were not examined, and the timing of sampling was not matched between patients in sustained remission and those whose disease progressed. Public clonotypes were found to be uncommon and were observed to contract or remain stable during treatment; the increase in clonality was shown to reflect expansion of private clonotypes at ibrutinib response. Baseline clonality exceeded that of age-matched healthy donors and correlated strongly with circulating CD8+ T-cell counts. Clonality increased at ibrutinib response, stayed stable in sustained remission, and fell back toward baseline at progression.

Each clonotype received, on average, around 10x coverage in deep resolution sequencing performed on a MiSeq, where the target depth lay between 1 in 1 million and 1 in 200,000 T cells. The immunoSEQ hsTCRB Kit was used to generate TCR beta libraries. The original methods were these. The data were analyzed with ImmunoSEQ Analyzer and ImmunoSEQ Data Assistant, and V, D and J gene assignments followed IMGT definitions. Clonality, with values ranging from 0 to 1, was calculated as one minus the normalized Shannon entropy of productive rearrangement frequencies. Only overrepresented clonotypes making up at least 0.05% of the repertoire of each patient were included in the public clonotype analysis. Approximately 12 age-matched healthy donor repertoires from immuneACCESS were used as controls for clonality. The source is immuneACCESS, and TCRdb retained only in-frame sequences with V and J called. Part of the clones is not carried over; for the studies checked, unresolved V genes explain less than half of this, and the remainder is unexplained. V and J calls and clone size are those listed in that table; D and trimming were worked out from the DNA. The sample table shows almost 250,000 clones, and around three quarters are seen once. The top ten constitute approximately 15% of the sample.

The time point label, read with the paper, signifies: approximately 25 months on ibrutinib. Roughly 1.8 micrograms of genomic DNA were extracted from cryopreserved PBMCs for TCR beta library preparation. High-throughput TCR beta sequencing was performed on longitudinal blood samples from CLL patients receiving ibrutinib monotherapy. Patients were enrolled in a phase 2 open-label single-center ibrutinib monotherapy trial. Sequenced here: PBMCs, sampled after 24 months of ibrutinib treatment. The source of this sequence is a human donor with chronic lymphocytic leukemia.

In nucleotide form, the sequence is TGCGCCAGCAGCCAAGGGGAGGGAGTGGGAGAGACCCAGTACTTC. Translated, this is CASSQGEGVGETQYF. Rearrangement joined TRBV4-3 to TRBJ2-5; TRBD2 aligns with 7 central bases. V trim: 1 base; J trim: 4 bases; unmatched bases: 6. From its cysteine to its phenylalanine, the CDR3 spans 15 amino acids. This entry keeps only the CDR3 DNA: 45 bases, framed from base 1. Via the germline V gene, CDR1 is LGHNA and CDR2 YSLEER.